The 14 T cell receptor beta chains listed next were all sequenced from one sample in a study of blood T cell repertoires in COVID-19. Produced via immunoSEQ multiplex PCR; TCRdb's table is partial and in-frame only. The repertoire has hundreds of thousands of clones, approximately 86% of them found once; the top ten carry under 15%. Material: peripheral blood. These receptors were obtained from a woman between 65 and 79 years old with COVID-19, enrolled during active disease.

The V and J genes are TRBV5-8 and TRBJ2-1; tentative D call: TRBD2 (6 bases). This CDR3 has 13 residues. Trimming cost V 0 bases and J 7 bases, with 8 bases left between them. The germline CDR1 and CDR2 sequences are SGHTS and YDEGEE. In DNA, the CDR3 is TGTGCCAGCAGCTTGGCGGGGGTAAATGAGCAGTTCTTC. It specifies CASSLAGVNEQFF.

The chain uses TRBV27 and TRBJ1-5, with 11 nucleotides matching TRBD1. V was pared by 7 bases and J by 2 bases, with 10 bases of the junction left unmatched. This CDR3 has 17 residues. Per germline, CDR1 MNHEY and CDR2 SMNVEV (reference sequence). The CDR3 bases are TGTGCCAGCACTTTGAGATGGACAGGGGGCGGCAATCAGCCCCAGCATTTT. This translates into CASTLRWTGGGNQPQHF.

This chain links TRBV28 with TRBJ2-3; TRBD2 might be the D (5 bases). Per germline, CDR1 MDHEN and CDR2 SYDVKM. This CDR3 spans 16 amino acids. Trimming cost V 5 bases and J 2 bases, with 17 bases left between them. The CDR3 here is CASSPGNRYITDTQYF. The CDR3 DNA is TGTGCCAGCAGTCCCGGGAACAGATACATCACAGATACGCAGTATTTT.

The chain couples TRBV24-1 to TRBJ2-3, with 7 positions matching TRBD2. The CDR3 contains 14 residues. Trimming cost V 3 bases and J 4 bases; bases outside gene matches: 3. Germline V CDR1 and CDR2: KGHDR, SFDVKD. The CDR3: CATSDPRGADTQYF. CDR3 bases: TGTGCCACCAGTGATCCCCGGGGGGCAGATACGCAGTATTTT.

V usage is TRBV27 and J usage is TRBJ2-1; TRBD1 matches 8 bases. This CDR3 comprises 12 residues. With V trimmed by 5 bases and J by 10 bases, 4 bases remained unmatched. From germline, CDR1 is MNHEY and CDR2 SMNVEV (reference sequence). The CDR3: CASSRGTGEQFF. The CDR3 coding sequence is TGTGCCAGCAGTCGGGGGACAGGCGAGCAGTTCTTC.

The rearrangement uses TRBV6-5 and TRBJ1-5; 9 nucleotides agree with TRBD1. The CDR3 runs 16 residues. CDR1 is MNHEY, CDR2 SVGAGI, per germline. The ends lost 0 bases at V and 2 bases at J; junction bases unmatched: 2. The CDR3 is CASSYSWTGGNQPQHF. CDR3 bases: TGTGCCAGCAGTTACTCGTGGACAGGGGGCAATCAGCCCCAGCATTTT.

The genes are TRBV6-2 or TRBV6-3 and TRBJ2-3, with no clear D. Per germline, CDR1 MNHEY and CDR2 SVGEGT. V was cut by 6 bases and J by 5 bases, with 6 bases left in between. The CDR3 length is 11 residues. The CDR3 coding sequence is TGTGCCAGCAGCGATAGAGATACGCAGTATTTT. The encoded protein is CASSDRDTQYF.

This clone came up once. The chain couples TRBV28 to TRBJ2-1, with D possibly TRBD1 on 6 matching bases. This CDR3 has 15 amino acids. CDR1 and CDR2 from the germline V gene are MDHEN and SYDVKM. The ends were cut back, 3 bases at V and 4 bases at J, with 13 bases in the middle. The CDR3 here is CASSFTGHLYNEQFF. The CDR3 nucleotides read TGTGCCAGCAGTTTCACAGGGCATCTTTACAATGAGCAGTTCTTC.

The chain recombines TRBV2 with TRBJ2-7; D unresolved. The V gene lost 6 bases and the J gene lost 3 bases, with 3 bases spanning the gap. Germline values: CDR1 SNHLY, CDR2 FYNNEI. The CDR3 runs 10 residues. This CDR3 is CASSNYEQYF. The CDR3 DNA reads as TGTGCCAGCAGCAACTACGAGCAGTACTTC. The full variable domain, with the rest looked up from reference TRBV2 and TRBJ2-7, is EPEVTQTPSHQVTQMGQEVILRCVPISNHLYFYWYRQILGQKVEFLVSFYNNEISEKSEIFDDQFSVERPDGSNFTLKIRSTKLEDSAMYFCASSNYEQYFGPGTRLTVT.

This clone was detected a few times. The chain carries TRBV6-6 and TRBJ1-2; no definite D call. In germline, CDR1 is MNHNY, CDR2 SVGAGI (reference sequence). The CDR3 loop spans 13 amino acids. Trimming took off 0 bases at V and 7 bases at J, with 9 bases between the two ends. CDR3 loop: CASSYSGVGGYTF. For the CDR3, the DNA is TGTGCCAGCAGTTACTCCGGGGTCGGTGGCTACACCTTC.

In its sample, this clone was seen a few times. V is TRBV5-1 and J is TRBJ2-5; D is possibly TRBD2 (6 bases). Germline CDR1 is SGHRS and CDR2 is YFSETQ. Trimming removed 3 bases at V and 5 bases at J, with 17 bases between. The CDR3 loop spans 15 amino acids. The CDR3 DNA is TGCGCCAGCAGCTCGCCACTAGCACAGGTCGAGACCCAGTACTTC. This encodes CASSSPLAQVETQYF.

V gene TRBV27 combines with J gene TRBJ2-5; 11 bases map to TRBD1. From germline, CDR1 is MNHEY and CDR2 SMNVEV (reference sequence). Losses at the gene ends were 4 bases for V and 1 base for J; bases not matched to a gene: 2. The CDR3 is made up of 15 amino acids. CDR3 sequence reads: CASSYGTGGQETQYF. CDR3 bases: TGTGCCAGCAGTTATGGGACAGGGGGCCAAGAGACCCAGTACTTC.

The chain carries TRBV3-1 (or the pseudogene TRBV3-2) and TRBJ2-5, with 7 nucleotides matching TRBD1. The germline gives CDR1 LGHDT, CDR2 YNNKEL (reference sequence). V trimming: 1 base; J trimming: 5 bases; junction bases outside the gene matches: 4. The CDR3 is 14 amino acids. CDR3 amino acids: CASSQGQGVETQYF. DNA of the CDR3: TGTGCCAGCAGCCAAGGACAGGGTGTGGAGACCCAGTACTTC.

The chain joins TRBV4-2 to TRBJ2-5; D uncertain. CDR1 and CDR2 from the germline V gene are LGHNA and YNFKEQ. This CDR3 has 14 residues. Trimming removed 4 bases from V and 1 base from J, with 10 bases in between. CDR3 in amino acids: CASSPPNSQETQYF. The DNA of the CDR3 is TGTGCCAGCAGCCCCCCTAATTCCCAAGAGACCCAGTACTTC.